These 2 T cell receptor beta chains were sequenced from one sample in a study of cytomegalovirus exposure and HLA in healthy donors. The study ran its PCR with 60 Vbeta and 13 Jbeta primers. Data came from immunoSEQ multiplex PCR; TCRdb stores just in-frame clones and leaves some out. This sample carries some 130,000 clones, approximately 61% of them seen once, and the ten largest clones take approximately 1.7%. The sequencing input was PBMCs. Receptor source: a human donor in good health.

CDR3: CSVGGGEGNQPQHF. The DNA for the CDR3 is TGCAGCGTTGGGGGGGGCGAGGGGAATCAGCCCCAGCATTTT. This chain connects TRBV29-1 to TRBJ1-5; a weak D match, TRBD1 (6 bases). Trimming stripped 4 bases from V and 4 bases from J, with 14 bases between. The CDR3 extends over 14 amino acids. CDR1 and CDR2 from the germline V gene are SQVTM and ANQGSEA.

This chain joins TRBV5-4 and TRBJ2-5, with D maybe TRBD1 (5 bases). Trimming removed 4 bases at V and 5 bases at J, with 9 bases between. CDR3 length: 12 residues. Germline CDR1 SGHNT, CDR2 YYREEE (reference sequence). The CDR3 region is CASSGAVETQYF. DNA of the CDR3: TGTGCCAGCAGCGGGGCGGTGGAGACCCAGTACTTC.